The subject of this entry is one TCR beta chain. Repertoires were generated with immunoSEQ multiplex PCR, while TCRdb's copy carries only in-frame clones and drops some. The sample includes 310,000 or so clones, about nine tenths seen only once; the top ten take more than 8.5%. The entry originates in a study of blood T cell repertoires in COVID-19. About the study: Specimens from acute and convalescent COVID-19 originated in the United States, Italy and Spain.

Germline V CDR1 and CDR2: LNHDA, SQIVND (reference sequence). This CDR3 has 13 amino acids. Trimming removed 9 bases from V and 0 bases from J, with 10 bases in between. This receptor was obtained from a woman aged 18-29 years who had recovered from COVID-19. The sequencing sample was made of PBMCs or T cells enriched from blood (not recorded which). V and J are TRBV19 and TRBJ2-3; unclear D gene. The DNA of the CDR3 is TGTGCCAGGGATTCCGGGAGCACAGATACGCAGTATTTT. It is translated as CARDSGSTDTQYF. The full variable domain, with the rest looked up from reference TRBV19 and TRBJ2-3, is DGGITQSPKYLFRKEGQNVTLSCEQNLNHDAMYWYRQDPGQGLRLIYYSQIVNDFQKGDIAEGYSVSREKKESFPLTVTSAQKNPTAFYLCARDSGSTDTQYFGPGTRLTVL.